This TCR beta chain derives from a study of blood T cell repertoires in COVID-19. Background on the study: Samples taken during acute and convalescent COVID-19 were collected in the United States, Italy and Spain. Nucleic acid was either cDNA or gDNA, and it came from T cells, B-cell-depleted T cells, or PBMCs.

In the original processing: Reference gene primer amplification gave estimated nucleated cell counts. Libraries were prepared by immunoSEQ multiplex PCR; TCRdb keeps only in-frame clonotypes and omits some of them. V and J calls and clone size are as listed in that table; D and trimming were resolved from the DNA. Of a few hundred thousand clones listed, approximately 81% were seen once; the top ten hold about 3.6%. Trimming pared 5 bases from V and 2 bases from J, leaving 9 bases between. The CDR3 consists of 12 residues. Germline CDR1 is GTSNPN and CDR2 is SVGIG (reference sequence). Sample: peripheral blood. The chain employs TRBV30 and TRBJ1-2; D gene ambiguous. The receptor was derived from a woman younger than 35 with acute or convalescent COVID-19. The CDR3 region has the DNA TGTGCCTGGGGGAGGGTGAACTATGGCTACACCTTC. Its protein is CAWGRVNYGYTF. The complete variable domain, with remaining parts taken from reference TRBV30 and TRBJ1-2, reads SQTIHQWPATLVQPVGSPLSLECTVEGTSNPNLYWYRQAAGRGLQLLFYSVGIGQISSEVPQNLSASRPQDRQFILSSKKLLLSDSGFYLCAWGRVNYGYTFGSGTRLTVV.